This paragraph covers one T cell receptor (beta chain) sequence. What it recognizes is unknown. The data belong to a study of beta chain features in type 1 diabetes. Notes on the study in general: TCRB CDR3s from Type 1 diabetes patients were moderately but significantly shorter in all four CD4+ subsets. In type 1 diabetes patients, VDJ junctions had fewer insertions; deletions at these junctions were more frequent.

A CD45RO/CCR7/CD25/CD127/CD95/CD27 panel sorted naive, central memory, regulatory and stem cell-like memory CD4+ cells. The entirety of the isolated RNA underwent reverse transcription, so expressed TCRB transcripts were sequenced. Clones were sequenced by immunoSEQ multiplex PCR, and TCRdb holds only the in-frame ones, with some missing. The sample yields 600,000 to 750,000 clones, under 15% seen once. Germline CDR1 and CDR2: SGHVS and FQNEAQ. CDR3 length equals 17 residues. J was trimmed by 1 base and V by 3 bases; bases with no gene match: 6. The receptor comes from a man aged 25 to 40 with type 1 diabetes. The V and J genes are TRBV7-8 and TRBJ2-1, with TRBD2 identical over 10 bases. Sequenced sample: naive CD4+ T cells from blood. The CDR3 bases are TGTGCCAGCAGCTTTAGCGGGGGGTCCCTTTCCTACAATGAGCAGTTCTTC. Residues: CASSFSGGSLSYNEQFF.